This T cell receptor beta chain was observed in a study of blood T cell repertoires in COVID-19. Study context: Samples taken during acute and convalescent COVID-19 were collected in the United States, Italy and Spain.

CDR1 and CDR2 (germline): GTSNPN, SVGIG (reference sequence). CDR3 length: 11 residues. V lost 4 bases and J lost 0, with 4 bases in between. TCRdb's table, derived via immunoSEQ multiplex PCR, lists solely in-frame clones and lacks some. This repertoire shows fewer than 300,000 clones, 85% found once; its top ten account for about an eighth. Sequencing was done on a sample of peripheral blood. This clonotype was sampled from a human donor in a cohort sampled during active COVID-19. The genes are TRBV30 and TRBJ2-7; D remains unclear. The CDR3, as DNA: TGTGCCTGGACTACCTCCTACGAGCAGTACTTC. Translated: CAWTTSYEQYF. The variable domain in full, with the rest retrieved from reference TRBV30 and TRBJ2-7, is SQTIHQWPATLVQPVGSPLSLECTVEGTSNPNLYWYRQAAGRGLQLLFYSVGIGQISSEVPQNLSASRPQDRQFILSSKKLLLSDSGFYLCAWTTSYEQYFGPGTRLTVT.